Sequencing of this T cell receptor beta chain was carried out in a study of Graves' ophthalmopathy and Graves' hyperthyroidism listed by TCRdb under 2018. Looking at the study overall: Peripheral blood samples were taken at the time of initial diagnosis, before any treatment was given. In total, around 140 blood samples were TCR-sequenced: 40 to 45 ophthalmopathy, some 75 hyperthyroidism and roughly 17 hyperthyroidism-to-ophthalmopathy patients. To explore V-J signatures distinguishing ophthalmopathy from hyperthyroidism, a discovery set of about a hundred patients (around 42 ophthalmopathy, some 55 stable hyperthyroidism) was enrolled. The study used signatures of the TCR beta repertoire to tell Graves' ophthalmopathy apart from Graves' hyperthyroidism and to predict which patients would progress to ophthalmopathy. After sampling, hyperthyroidism patients received methimazole starting at 30 mg daily, and ophthalmopathy patients received high-dose intravenous methylprednisolone. An independent validation cohort was composed of some 19 hyperthyroidism patients and 17 patients who later progressed from hyperthyroidism to ophthalmopathy. In roughly six hyperthyroidism patients, the T-cell repertoires found in thyroid tissue were compared with those found in blood. General conclusions and limits of the study: No statistical method was used to predetermine the sample size, and group allocation was not hidden from the investigators. Most of the expanded thyroid clonotypes with a frequency above 0.001 were also detected in blood, and it was suggested that the thyroid immune response may be reflected by blood repertoires. The 13-signature model separated ophthalmopathy from stable hyperthyroidism with roughly 90% sensitivity and 81.08% specificity in cross-validation, and 80%/75% in the test set. In validation, the model predicted ophthalmopathy progression with 55% to 71% sensitivity and about 73% specificity; roughly 12 predicted patients were CT-confirmed with GO in a median of about 6.1 months.

For repertoire sequencing, TCR beta CDR3 regions were amplified from RNA transcripts. The first round of RT-PCR was done with HTBI primers and the Qiagen OneStep RT-PCR kit, and was followed by a second round of multiplex PCR, then size selection and purification. Libraries were sequenced on an Illumina HiSeq2000 using paired-end 100 bp reads. Per the original workflow: SOAPnuke was used for read processing, and reads with adapters, uncalled bases, a mean Phred below 15, or no exact constant-primer or identifier match were discarded. COPE v1.2.5 was used to merge the high-quality paired reads. Each unique nucleotide sequence was treated as a clonotype, and MiTCR v1.1 was used to align the clonotypes to the IMGT TRB V, D and J references. The analysis was limited to V-J combinations with a frequency above 0.0001, which together covered roughly 99% of the repertoires. A TCR clonal expansion and chaos score per V-J combination was defined as the ratio of F50 clonal expansion to chaos observed in the TCRdist matrix. Welch's t-statistics and random forest were used to reduce features to about a dozen V-J combinations, which were fed into a naive Bayes classifier. The Morisita-Horn index was used to measure how similar the thyroid and blood repertoires were. TCRdb cleaned the public reads at Q25 with fastp, built clones with MiXCR and kept in-frame beta chains. Each entry is one CDR3 protein sequence, shown with its most common DNA and genes. The V and J calls come from TCRdb's annotation, not from the publication. The table for this sample lists 660,000 or so distinct CDR3 sequences; about 41% of them were counted only once. The ten largest clones capture about 3.3% of the sample.

Patients with ophthalmopathy had moderately to severely active disease, with a Clinical Activity Score of 3 or more, a NOSPECS grade of 4 or more, and a disease duration of less than 3 months. Anyone with other autoimmune diseases, uncontrolled infections, pregnancy or lactation was excluded from the study. Diagnosis relied on clinical symptoms, serum thyroxine, TRAb, thyroid ultrasound and orbital computed tomography. PBMCs were isolated from about 9 ml of fresh peripheral blood by Ficoll-Paque density gradient centrifugation. Total RNA was extracted with Trizol reagent and quality-checked on an Agilent 2100 Bioanalyzer. V is clipped by 8 bases and J by 1 base, and the sequence between their germline boundaries is 0 bases long. There are 11 amino acids in the CDR3, from cysteine to phenylalanine inclusive. The read is trimmed to its CDR3 DNA, 33 bases read in frame from base 1. The germline V gene gives CDR1 as SNHLY and CDR2 as FYNNEI.

This clonotype was counted ten times or more. Its antigen is currently not known. Base qualities were left out, and no much larger clone turns up one base away. The V gene is TRBV2 and the J gene is TRBJ2-6, with the identity of the D gene unclear. This receptor was taken from an adult man with Graves' ophthalmopathy. Sequences were obtained from peripheral blood. DNA sequence: TGTGCCAGCTCTGGGGCCAACGTCCTGACTTTC. The resulting protein is CASSGANVLTF. Joined to the reference TRBV2 and TRBJ2-6 proteins, this CDR3 gives the full variable domain: EPEVTQTPSHQVTQMGQEVILRCVPISNHLYFYWYRQILGQKVEFLVSFYNNEISEKSEIFDDQFSVERPDGSNFTLKIRSTKLEDSAMYFCASSGANVLTFGAGSRLTVL.